This T cell receptor beta chain was obtained from a study of shared T cell receptors in the human thymus. V was trimmed by 4 bases and J by 1 base, leaving 12 bases between them. This CDR3 region has 15 residues. In germline, CDR1 is SGDLS, CDR2 YYNGEE. The assay was immunoSEQ multiplex PCR, and TCRdb's table has in-frame clones only and misses some. The sample lists roughly 700,000 clones; approximately 87% were seen once. The sample was also reused in another study, on human thymus T cells. As that report states: Donor material was obtained from healthy Finnish infants undergoing corrective surgery for congenital heart defects. Surgeons resected thymus tissue during corrective heart surgery. In thymic and blood repertoires alike, V and J usage looked biased.

The origin of this receptor is a boy in the first two years of life with a congenital heart defect. Source material: thymocytes. The rearrangement links TRBV9 to TRBJ1-3; D perhaps matches TRBD1 (5 bases). CDR3 nucleotide sequence: TGTGCCAGCAGCCACGTGGGGCAGTCTGGAAACACCATATATTTT. This encodes CASSHVGQSGNTIYF.